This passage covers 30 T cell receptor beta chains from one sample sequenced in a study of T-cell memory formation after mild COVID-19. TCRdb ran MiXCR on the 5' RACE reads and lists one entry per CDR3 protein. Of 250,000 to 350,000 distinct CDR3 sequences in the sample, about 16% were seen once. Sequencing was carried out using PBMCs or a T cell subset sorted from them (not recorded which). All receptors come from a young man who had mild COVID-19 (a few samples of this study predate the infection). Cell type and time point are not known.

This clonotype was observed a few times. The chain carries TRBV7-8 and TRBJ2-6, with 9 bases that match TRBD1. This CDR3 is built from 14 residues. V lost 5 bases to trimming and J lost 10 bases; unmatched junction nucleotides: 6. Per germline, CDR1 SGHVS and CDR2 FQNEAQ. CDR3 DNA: TGTGCCAGCAGCCGGGGACAGGGAGTGAACGTCCTGACTTTC. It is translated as CASSRGQGVNVLTF.

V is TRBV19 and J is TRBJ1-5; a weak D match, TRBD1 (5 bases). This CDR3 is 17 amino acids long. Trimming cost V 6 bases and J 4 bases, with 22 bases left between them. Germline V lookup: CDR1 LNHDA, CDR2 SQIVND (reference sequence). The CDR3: CASSRVRDSGGNQPQHF. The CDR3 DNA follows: TGTGCCAGTAGCCGCGTCCGGGACTCAGGCGGTAATCAGCCCCAGCATTTT.

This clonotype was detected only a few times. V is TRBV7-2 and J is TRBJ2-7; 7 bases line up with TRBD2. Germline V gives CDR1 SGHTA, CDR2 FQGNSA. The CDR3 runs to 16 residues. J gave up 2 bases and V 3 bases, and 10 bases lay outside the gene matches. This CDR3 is CASSFRRLASPYEQYF. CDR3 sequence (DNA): TGTGCCAGCAGCTTTCGCCGACTAGCAAGCCCCTACGAGCAGTACTTC.

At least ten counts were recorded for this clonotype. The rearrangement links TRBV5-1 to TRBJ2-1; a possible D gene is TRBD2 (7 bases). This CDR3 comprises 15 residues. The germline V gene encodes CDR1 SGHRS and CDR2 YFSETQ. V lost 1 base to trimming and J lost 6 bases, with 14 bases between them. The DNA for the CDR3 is TGCGCCAGCAGCTTGTCGGGGGGCCCTAGCAATGAGCAGTTCTTC. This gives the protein CASSLSGGPSNEQFF.

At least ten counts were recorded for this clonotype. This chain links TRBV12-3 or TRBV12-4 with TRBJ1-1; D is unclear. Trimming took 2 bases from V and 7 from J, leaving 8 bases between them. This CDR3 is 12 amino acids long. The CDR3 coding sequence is TGTGCCAGCAGTTTATTAAATGGTGAAGCTTTCTTT. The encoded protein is CASSLLNGEAFF.

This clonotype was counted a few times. The CDR3 here is CASSVSGANQETQYF. The CDR3 region has the DNA TGTGCCAGCAGCGTTAGCGGGGCGAACCAAGAGACCCAGTACTTC. The chain has TRBV7-9 and TRBJ2-5; TRBD2 aligns across 8 bases. This CDR3 contains 15 residues. Trimming took 5 bases from V and 0 from J; bases not matched to a gene: 5. CDR1 SEHNR and CDR2 FQNEAQ come from the germline V gene (reference sequence).

The DNA for the CDR3 is TGTGCCAGCAGTTTAAATGGAGGGGGCGCTGAAGCTTTCTTT. Encoded protein: CASSLNGGGAEAFF. This rearrangement joins TRBV12-3 or TRBV12-4 to TRBJ1-1, with 7 bases matching TRBD1. With V trimmed by 2 bases and J by 6 bases, 6 bases remained unmatched. The CDR3 length is 14 residues.

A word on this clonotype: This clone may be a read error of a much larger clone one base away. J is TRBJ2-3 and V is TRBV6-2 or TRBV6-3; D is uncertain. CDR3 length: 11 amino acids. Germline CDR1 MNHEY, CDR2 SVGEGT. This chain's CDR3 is CASSATDTHYF. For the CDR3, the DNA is TGTGCCAGCAGTGCCACAGATACGCATTATTTT.

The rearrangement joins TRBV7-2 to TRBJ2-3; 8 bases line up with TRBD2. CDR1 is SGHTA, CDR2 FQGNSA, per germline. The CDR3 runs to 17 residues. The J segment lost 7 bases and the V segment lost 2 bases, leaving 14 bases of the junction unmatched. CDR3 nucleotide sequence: TGTGCCAGCAGCTTAAGGTGGCGGGGGGAGTTAATAAATACGCAGTATTTT. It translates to CASSLRWRGELINTQYF.

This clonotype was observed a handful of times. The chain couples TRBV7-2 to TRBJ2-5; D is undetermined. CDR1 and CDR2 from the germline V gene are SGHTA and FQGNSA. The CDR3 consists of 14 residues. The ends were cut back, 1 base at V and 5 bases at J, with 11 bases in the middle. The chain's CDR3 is CASSLGAAFETQYF. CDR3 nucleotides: TGTGCCAGCAGCTTAGGGGCTGCATTTGAGACCCAGTACTTC.

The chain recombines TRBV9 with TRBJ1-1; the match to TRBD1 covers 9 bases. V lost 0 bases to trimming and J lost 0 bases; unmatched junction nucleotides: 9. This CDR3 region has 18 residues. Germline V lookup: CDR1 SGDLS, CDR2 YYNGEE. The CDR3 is CASSVGLGQGRMNTEAFF. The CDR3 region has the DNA TGTGCCAGCAGCGTAGGGCTGGGACAGGGTCGGATGAACACTGAAGCTTTCTTT.

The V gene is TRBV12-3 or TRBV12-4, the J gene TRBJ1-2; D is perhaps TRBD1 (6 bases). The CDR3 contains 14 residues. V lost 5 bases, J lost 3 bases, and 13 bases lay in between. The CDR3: CASSLQGGDYGYTF. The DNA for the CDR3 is TGTGCCAGCAGTCTACAGGGTGGGGACTATGGCTACACCTTC.

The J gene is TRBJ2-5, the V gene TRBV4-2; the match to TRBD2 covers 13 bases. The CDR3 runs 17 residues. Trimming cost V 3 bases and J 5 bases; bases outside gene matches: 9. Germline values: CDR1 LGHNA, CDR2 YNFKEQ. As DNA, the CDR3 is TGTGCCAGCAGCCAGGCCGATACTAGCGGGGGGGCGGAGACCCAGTACTTC. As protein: CASSQADTSGGAETQYF.

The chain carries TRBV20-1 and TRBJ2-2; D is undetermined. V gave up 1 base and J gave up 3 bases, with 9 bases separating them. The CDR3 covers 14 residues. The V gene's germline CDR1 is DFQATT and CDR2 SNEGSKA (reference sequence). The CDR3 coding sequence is TGCAGTGCTAGAGGAACTATGGACACCGGGGAGCTGTTTTTT. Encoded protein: CSARGTMDTGELFF.

In DNA form, the CDR3 reads TGTGCCAGCAGCGCCGGGACGGACTACGAGCAGTACGTC. The encoded protein is CASSAGTDYEQYV. The chain is built from TRBV21-1 and TRBJ2-7; TRBD1 is taken as the D call from the table, unchecked against the DNA. TRBV21-1 is a pseudogene locus. The CDR3 is 13 residues long.

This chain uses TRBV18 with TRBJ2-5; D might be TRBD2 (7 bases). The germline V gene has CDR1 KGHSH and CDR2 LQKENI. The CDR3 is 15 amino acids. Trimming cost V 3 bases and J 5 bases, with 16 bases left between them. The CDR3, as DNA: TGTGCCAGCTCACCGCGGGGGCTCAACCGGGAGACCCAGTACTTC. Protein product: CASSPRGLNRETQYF.

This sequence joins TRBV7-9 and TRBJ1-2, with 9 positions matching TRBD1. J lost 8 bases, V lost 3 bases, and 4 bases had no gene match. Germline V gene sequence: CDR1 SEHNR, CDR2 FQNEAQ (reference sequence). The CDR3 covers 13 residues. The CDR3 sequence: CASSLGTGSGYTF. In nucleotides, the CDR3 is TGTGCCAGCAGCTTGGGGACAGGGAGCGGCTACACCTTC. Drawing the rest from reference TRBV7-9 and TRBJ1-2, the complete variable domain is DTGVSQNPRHKITKRGQNVTFRCDPISEHNRLYWYRQTLGQGPEFLTYFQNEAQLEKSRLLSDRFSAERPKGSFSTLEIQRTEQGDSAMYLCASSLGTGSGYTFGSGTRLTVV.

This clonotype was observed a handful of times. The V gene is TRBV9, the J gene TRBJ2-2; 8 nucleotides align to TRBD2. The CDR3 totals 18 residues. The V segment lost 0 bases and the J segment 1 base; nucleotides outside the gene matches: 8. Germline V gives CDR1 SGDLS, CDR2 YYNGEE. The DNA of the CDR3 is TGTGCCAGCAGCGTAGGCCTGTGGCTAGCGGGGAACACCGGGGAGCTGTTTTTT. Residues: CASSVGLWLAGNTGELFF. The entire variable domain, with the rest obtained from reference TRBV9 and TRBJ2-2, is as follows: DSGVTQTPKHLITATGQRVTLRCSPRSGDLSVYWYQQSLDQGLQFLIQYYNGEERAKGNILERFSAQQFPDLHSELNLSSLELGDSALYFCASSVGLWLAGNTGELFFGEGSRLTVL.

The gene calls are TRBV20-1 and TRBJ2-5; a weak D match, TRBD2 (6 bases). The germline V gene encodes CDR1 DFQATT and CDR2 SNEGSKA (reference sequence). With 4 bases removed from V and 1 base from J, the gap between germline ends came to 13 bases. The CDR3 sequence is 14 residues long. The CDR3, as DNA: TGCAGTGCTACAGTTAGCGGCGCCCAAGAGACCCAGTACTTC. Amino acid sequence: CSATVSGAQETQYF.

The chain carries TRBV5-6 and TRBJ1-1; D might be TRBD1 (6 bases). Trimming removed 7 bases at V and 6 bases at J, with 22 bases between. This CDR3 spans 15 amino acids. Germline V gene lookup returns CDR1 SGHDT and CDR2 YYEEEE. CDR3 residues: CASVRRPQGIAEAFF. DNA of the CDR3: TGTGCCAGCGTTAGACGCCCACAGGGTATTGCTGAAGCTTTCTTT.

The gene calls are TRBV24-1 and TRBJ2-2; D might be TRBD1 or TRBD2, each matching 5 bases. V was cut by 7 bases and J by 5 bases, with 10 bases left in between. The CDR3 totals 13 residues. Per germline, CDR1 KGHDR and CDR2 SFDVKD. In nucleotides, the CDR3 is TGTGCCACCAGCCGCAGGGAGACCGGGGAGCTGTTTTTT. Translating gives CATSRRETGELFF.

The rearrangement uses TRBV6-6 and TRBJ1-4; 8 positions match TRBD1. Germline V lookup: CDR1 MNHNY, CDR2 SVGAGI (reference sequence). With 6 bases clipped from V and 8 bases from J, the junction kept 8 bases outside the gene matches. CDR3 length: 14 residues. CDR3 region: CASSHRGEGEKLFF. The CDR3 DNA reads TGTGCCAGCAGCCACAGGGGGGAAGGGGAAAAACTGTTTTTT.

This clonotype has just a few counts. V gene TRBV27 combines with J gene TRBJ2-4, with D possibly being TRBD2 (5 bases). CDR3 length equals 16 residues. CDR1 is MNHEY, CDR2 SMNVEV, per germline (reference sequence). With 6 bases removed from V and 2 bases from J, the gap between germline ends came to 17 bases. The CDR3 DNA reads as TGTGCCAGCAGACCAAGGGTAGTCGGGACCAAAAACATTCAGTACTTC. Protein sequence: CASRPRVVGTKNIQYF.

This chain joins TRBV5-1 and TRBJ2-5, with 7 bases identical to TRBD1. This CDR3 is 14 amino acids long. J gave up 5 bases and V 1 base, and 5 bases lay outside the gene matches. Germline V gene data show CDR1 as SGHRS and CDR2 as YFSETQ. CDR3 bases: TGCGCCAGCAGCTTGACAGGGGCGTCGGAGACCCAGTACTTC. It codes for CASSLTGASETQYF.

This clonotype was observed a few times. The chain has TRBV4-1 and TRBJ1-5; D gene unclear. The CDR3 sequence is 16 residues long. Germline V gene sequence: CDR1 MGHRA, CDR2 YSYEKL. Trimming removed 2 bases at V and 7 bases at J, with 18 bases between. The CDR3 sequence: CASSQLPLGGWQPQHF. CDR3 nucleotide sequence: TGCGCCAGCAGCCAACTCCCACTCGGAGGGTGGCAGCCCCAGCATTTT.

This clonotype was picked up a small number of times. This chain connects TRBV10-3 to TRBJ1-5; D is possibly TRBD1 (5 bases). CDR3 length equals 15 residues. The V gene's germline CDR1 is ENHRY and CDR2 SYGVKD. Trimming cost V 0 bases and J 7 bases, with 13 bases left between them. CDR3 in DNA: TGTGCCATCAGTGAGTCAGAAGTGGGGGGACAGCCCCAGCATTTT. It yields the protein CAISESEVGGQPQHF.

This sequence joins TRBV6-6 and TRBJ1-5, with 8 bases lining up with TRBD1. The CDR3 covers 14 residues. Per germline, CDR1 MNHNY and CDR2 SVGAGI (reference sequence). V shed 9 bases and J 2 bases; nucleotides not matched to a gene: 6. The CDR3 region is CASDPGQGNQPQHF. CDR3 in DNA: TGTGCCAGTGATCCGGGACAGGGCAATCAGCCCCAGCATTTT.

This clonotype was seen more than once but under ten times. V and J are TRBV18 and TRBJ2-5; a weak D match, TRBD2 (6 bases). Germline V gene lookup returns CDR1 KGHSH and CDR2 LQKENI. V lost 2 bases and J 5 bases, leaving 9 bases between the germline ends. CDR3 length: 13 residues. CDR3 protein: CASSPVGGETQYF. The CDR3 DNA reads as TGTGCCAGCTCACCAGTCGGAGGGGAGACCCAGTACTTC.

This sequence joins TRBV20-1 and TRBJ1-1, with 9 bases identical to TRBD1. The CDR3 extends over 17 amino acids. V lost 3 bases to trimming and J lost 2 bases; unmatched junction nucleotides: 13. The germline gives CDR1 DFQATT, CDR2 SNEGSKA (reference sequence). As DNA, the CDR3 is TGCAGTGCTAGGGAGAGCCCACAGGGGGCCGATAACACTGAAGCTTTCTTT. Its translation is CSARESPQGADNTEAFF.

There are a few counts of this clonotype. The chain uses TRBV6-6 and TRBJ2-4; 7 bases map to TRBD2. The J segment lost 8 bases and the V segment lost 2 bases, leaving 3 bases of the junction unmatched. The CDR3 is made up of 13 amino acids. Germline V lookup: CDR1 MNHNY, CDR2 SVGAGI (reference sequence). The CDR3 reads CASSYQGRDIQYF. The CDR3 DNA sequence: TGTGCCAGCAGTTACCAAGGGAGGGACATTCAGTACTTC.